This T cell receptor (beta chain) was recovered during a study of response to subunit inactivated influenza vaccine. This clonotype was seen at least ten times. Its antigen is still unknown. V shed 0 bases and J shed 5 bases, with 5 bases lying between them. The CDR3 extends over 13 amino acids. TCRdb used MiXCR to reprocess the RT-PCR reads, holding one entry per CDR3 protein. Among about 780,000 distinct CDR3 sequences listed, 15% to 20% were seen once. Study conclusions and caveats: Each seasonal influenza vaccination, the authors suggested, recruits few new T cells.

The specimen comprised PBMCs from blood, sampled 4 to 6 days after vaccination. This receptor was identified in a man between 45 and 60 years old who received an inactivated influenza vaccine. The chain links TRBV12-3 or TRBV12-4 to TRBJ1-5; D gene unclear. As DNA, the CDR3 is TGTGCCAGCAGTTTAGCGGGAGATCAGCCCCAGCATTTT. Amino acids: CASSLAGDQPQHF.